This TCR beta chain appears in the sequencing data of a study of control samples from healthy donors and cancer patients (dated by TCRdb to about 2020). Library prep was done by the immunoSEQ multiplex PCR assay. This is the immuneACCESS table as TCRdb keeps it, with only in-frame sequences that have V and J called. A part of the clones is gone; compared with another copy, unresolved V genes explain less than half, and the rest is unexplained. This sample is represented by fewer than 85,000 clones; about 91% of them were singletons. Roughly 7% of the sample is taken by the ten largest. The germline V gene encodes CDR1 MNHEY and CDR2 SMNVEV (reference sequence). The germline ends are 6 bases apart after V is trimmed by 1 base and J by 0 bases. The CDR3, from cysteine to phenylalanine, totals 14 residues. Solely the CDR3 DNA is kept, with 42 bases framed from the first base. Details on this clone: Its antigen is not yet known. No much larger clone is present one base from it, and per-base qualities are unavailable.

Rearrangement joined TRBV27 to TRBJ1-1; a tentative D call is TRBD1 (5 bases match). The sequence was collected from a man aged 45-65 years in good health. Sequences were obtained from blood. The DNA sequence is given as TGTGCCAGCAGTTTATGGGGGTTGAACACTGAAGCTTTCTTT. Its amino acids are CASSLWGLNTEAFF.